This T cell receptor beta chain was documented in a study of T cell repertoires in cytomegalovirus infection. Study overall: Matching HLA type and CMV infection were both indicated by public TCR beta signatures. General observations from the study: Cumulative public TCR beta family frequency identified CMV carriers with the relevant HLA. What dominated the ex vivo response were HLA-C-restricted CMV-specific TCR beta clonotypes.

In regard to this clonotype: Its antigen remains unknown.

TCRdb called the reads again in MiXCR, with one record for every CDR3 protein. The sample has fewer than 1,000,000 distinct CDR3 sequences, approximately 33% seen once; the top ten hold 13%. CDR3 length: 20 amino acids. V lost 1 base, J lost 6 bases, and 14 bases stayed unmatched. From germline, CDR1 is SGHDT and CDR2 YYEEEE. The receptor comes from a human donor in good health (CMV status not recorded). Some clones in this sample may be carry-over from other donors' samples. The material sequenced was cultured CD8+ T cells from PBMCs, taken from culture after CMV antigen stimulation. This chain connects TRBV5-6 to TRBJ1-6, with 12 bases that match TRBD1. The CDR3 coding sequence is TGTGCCAGCAGCTTGTGTGCCCGGGACAGGGGGCCTTGCCCTAATTCACCCCTCCACTTT. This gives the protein CASSLCARDRGPCPNSPLHF. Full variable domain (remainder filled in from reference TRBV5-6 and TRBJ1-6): DAGVTQSPTHLIKTRGQQVTLRCSPKSGHDTVSWYQQALGQGPQFIFQYYEEEERQRGNFPDRFSGHQFPNYSSELNVNALLLGDSALYLCASSLCARDRGPCPNSPLHFGNGTRLTVT.